A few counts support the clone carrying this TCR beta chain. The data originate from a study of human T cells and chemical hapten exposure. Time point meaning: patch test 3, about 24 weeks after DPC sensitization. Sample treatment: therapeutic diphenylcyclopropenone sensitization with weekly scalp DPC. Germline trimming cut 1 base from V and 0 bases from J; bases unmatched to any gene: 12. The CDR3 sequence is 17 residues long. The germline V gene encodes CDR1 DFQATT and CDR2 SNEGSKA (reference sequence). TCRdb re-called the RACE reads through MiXCR, storing one row per CDR3 protein. The table lists 180,000 or so distinct CDR3 sequences, around a quarter of them singletons, with around 2.5% in the top ten.

The sequence derives from a woman between 40 and 50 years old with alopecia areata. Some clones in this sample may be carry-over from other donors' samples. The sample in question was whole blood, obtained in connection with sensitization to the hapten diphenylcyclopropenone (DPC). The chain joins TRBV20-1 to TRBJ2-7; 7 positions match TRBD2. CDR3 bases: TGCAGTGCTAGAGCAGGTCCAGGTCTAGCGGCCTCCTACGAGCAGTACTTC. This codes for CSARAGPGLAASYEQYF.